This T cell receptor (beta chain) was recorded in a study of cytomegalovirus exposure and HLA in healthy donors. Study outcomes and limitations: When analyzed later, a missense DCLRE1C variant was found to be linked to TCR beta V- and J-gene trimming. In a later analysis, common viral pathogens appeared linked to several of the most significant clusters.

V lost 6 bases, J lost 2 bases, and 20 bases lay in between. The length of the CDR3 is 17 residues. Germline V gene sequence: CDR1 MDHEN, CDR2 SYDVKM. As for this clone: Its antigen remains unidentified.

PCR was performed using 60 Vbeta and 13 Jbeta primers. Original processing notes: In a later analysis, the count reached some 83 million unique TCR beta chains, with roughly 11 million shared. The assay was immunoSEQ multiplex PCR, and TCRdb's table has in-frame clones only and misses some. V, J and clone size were drawn from that table, and D and trimming were deduced from the DNA. The sample lists 180,000 or so clones; around 79% were seen once. The source of this sequence is a man aged 50-60 years in good health and CMV-seropositive. Sequencing used PBMCs. The chain recombines TRBV28 with TRBJ1-5; the D gene is possibly TRBD1 (6 bases). Here the CDR3 DNA reads TGTGCCAGCAGCACCGCTGCGGGGGCGAGGGGCAATCAGCCCCAGCATTTT. Amino acids: CASSTAAGARGNQPQHF.